This TCR beta chain was captured by sequencing in a study of blood T cell repertoires in COVID-19. This CDR3 comprises 18 residues. Germline-derived CDR1 and CDR2 are SGHTS and YDEGEE. After removal of 7 bases from V and 1 base from J, the junction contained 14 bases not matched to a gene. The protocol was immunoSEQ multiplex PCR, while the TCRdb copy is restricted to in-frame clones and leaves out a portion. This table has 30,000 to 35,000 clones, about nine tenths appearing once. The chain uses TRBV5-8 and TRBJ2-2; the match to TRBD1 covers 9 bases. Sequencing used peripheral blood. The source is a human donor with active COVID-19. The donor label of this sample is uncertain. CDR3 sequence: CASVPPALDRGNTGELFF. Here the CDR3 DNA reads TGTGCCAGCGTCCCCCCGGCCTTGGACAGGGGGAACACCGGGGAGCTGTTTTTT.